This is a list of T cell receptor beta chains from one sample in a study of shared T cell receptors in the human thymus. Method: immunoSEQ multiplex PCR; TCRdb's copy keeps in-frame clones and lacks some. The data show hundreds of thousands of clones, approximately 89% seen once. These data were also filed under a second study, of human thymus T cells.

Material: thymocytes. The receptors derive from a boy less than two years old with a congenital heart defect. The CDR3 runs from the conserved cysteine through the conserved F or W.

TRBV27,TRBJ1-5,CASSPERRDQPQHF
TRBV28,TRBJ1-6,CASSLLRPGQEYNSPLHF
TRBV7-9,TRBJ1-5,CASSLVARGGNQPQHF
TRBV30,TRBJ1-2,CAVVGVDENYGYTF
TRBV15,TRBJ2-5,CATSRRTSGLQETQYF
TRBV18,TRBJ1-4,CASSPYPVTGTGGTNEKLFF
TRBV4-3,TRBJ1-1,CASSQAWAHLTEAFF
TRBV4-1,TRBJ2-2,CASSQEFGQPGELFF
TRBV5-1,TRBJ2-3,CASSLESSGDGTQYF
TRBV28,TRBJ1-1,CASSFPGGGVEAFF
TRBV6-6,TRBJ1-2,CASKDRVVGYTF
TRBV14,TRBJ1-2,CASSQHGQVYGYTF
TRBV7-8,TRBJ1-3,CASSLKGNYSGNTIYF
TRBV27,TRBJ1-6,CASSPWGGINNSPLHF
TRBV5-4,TRBJ2-3,CASSRGGPDTQYF
TRBV6-5,TRBJ2-7,CASSPAAPYEQYF
TRBV25-1,TRBJ1-5,CASSFRTGGNQPQHF
TRBV10-3,TRBJ2-7,CAISEYLAGVASYEQYF
TRBV25-1,TRBJ1-3,CASSEYTGVGNTIYF
TRBV6-6,TRBJ2-7,CASSYPDSPSSYEQYF
TRBV28,TRBJ1-2,CASSFKGVGGYTF
TRBV6-5,TRBJ2-3,CASSYSRGSTDTQYF
TRBV4-2,TRBJ2-5,CASSQDNSGGVETQYF
TRBV19,TRBJ1-2,CASSTQTVGYTF
TRBV9,TRBJ2-2,CASSFGTRGRTGELFF
TRBV5-4,TRBJ1-1,CASRDETGNTEAFF